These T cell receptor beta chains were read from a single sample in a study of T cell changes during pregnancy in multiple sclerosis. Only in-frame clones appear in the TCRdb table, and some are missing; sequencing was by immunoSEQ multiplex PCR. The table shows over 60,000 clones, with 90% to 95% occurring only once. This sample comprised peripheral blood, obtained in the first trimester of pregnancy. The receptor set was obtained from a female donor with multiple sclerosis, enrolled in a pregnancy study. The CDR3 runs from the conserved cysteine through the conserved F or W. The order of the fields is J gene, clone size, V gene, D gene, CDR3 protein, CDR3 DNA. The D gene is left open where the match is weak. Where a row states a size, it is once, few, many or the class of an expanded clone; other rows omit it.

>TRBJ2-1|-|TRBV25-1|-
CASSDGTGTVNEQFF
TGTGCCAGCAGTGACGGGACTGGGACCGTGAATGAGCAGTTCTTC
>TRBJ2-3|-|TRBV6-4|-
CASSDRRGDTQYF
TGTGCCAGCAGTGACAGGCGGGGAGATACGCAGTATTTT
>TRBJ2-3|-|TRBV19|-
CASSPAEAVGTDTQYF
TGTGCCAGTAGTCCCGCGGAGGCGGTAGGCACAGATACGCAGTATTTT
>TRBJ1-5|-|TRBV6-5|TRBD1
CATQETGTNQPQHF
TGTGCCACACAAGAGACAGGGACGAATCAGCCCCAGCATTTT
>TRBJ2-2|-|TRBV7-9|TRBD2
CASSSQRGTNTGELFF
TGTGCCAGCAGCTCCCAGCGGGGGACGAACACCGGGGAGCTGTTTTTT
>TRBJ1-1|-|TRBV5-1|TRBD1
CASSGRDSLNTEAFF
TGCGCCAGCAGCGGTCGGGACAGCCTGAACACTGAAGCTTTCTTT
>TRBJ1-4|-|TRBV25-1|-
CASSEGQGGFEKLFF
TGTGCCAGCAGTGAAGGGCAGGGTGGATTTGAAAAACTGTTTTTT
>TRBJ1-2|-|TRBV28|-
CASSGPGERYGYTF
TGTGCCAGCAGTGGACCCGGGGAACGGTATGGCTACACCTTC
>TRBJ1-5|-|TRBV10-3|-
CAISQMEAGGQPQHF
TGTGCCATCAGTCAGATGGAGGCTGGCGGTCAGCCCCAGCATTTT
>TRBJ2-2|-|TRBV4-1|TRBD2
CASSPGLANTGELFF
TGCGCCAGCAGCCCGGGACTAGCGAACACCGGGGAGCTGTTTTTT
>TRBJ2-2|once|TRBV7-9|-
CATRNSPNTGELFF
TGTGCCACCAGGAACAGCCCAAACACCGGGGAGCTGTTTTTT
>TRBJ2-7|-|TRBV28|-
CASSYRAYEQYF
TGTGCCAGCAGTTACAGGGCCTACGAGCAGTACTTC
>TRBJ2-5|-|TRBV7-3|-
CASSLINQETQYF
TGTGCCAGCAGCTTGATTAATCAGGAGACCCAGTACTTC
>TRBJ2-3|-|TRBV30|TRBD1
CAWSVQGADTQYF
TGTGCCTGGAGTGTACAGGGGGCAGATACGCAGTATTTT
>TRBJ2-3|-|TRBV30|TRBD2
CAWSEKPKRGTQYF
TGTGCCTGGAGCGAAAAACCGAAGCGGGGTACGCAGTATTTT
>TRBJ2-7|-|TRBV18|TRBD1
CASSPGGQGISYEQYF
TGTGCCAGCTCACCAGGTGGACAGGGGATCTCCTACGAGCAGTACTTC
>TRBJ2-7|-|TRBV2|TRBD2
CASSVREGTEQYF
TGCGCCAGCAGTGTAAGGGAGGGAACCGAGCAGTACTTC
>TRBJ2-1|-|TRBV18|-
CASSPEGLKDEQFF
TGTGCCAGCTCACCCGAGGGACTCAAGGATGAGCAGTTCTTC
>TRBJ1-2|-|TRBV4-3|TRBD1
CASSQDAGTEYGYTF
TGCGCCAGCAGCCAAGACGCCGGGACAGAGTATGGCTACACCTTC
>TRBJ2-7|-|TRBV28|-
CASSRLGGYEQYF
TGTGCCAGCAGCCGGTTGGGGGGCTACGAGCAGTACTTC
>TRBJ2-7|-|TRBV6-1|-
CASWRGLSSYEQYF
TGTGCCAGCTGGAGAGGGCTAAGCTCCTACGAGCAGTACTTC
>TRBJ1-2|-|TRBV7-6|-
CASSLGAGYGYTF
TGTGCCAGCAGCTTGGGGGCAGGGTATGGCTACACCTTC
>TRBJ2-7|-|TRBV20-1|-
CSAHHRYEQYF
TGCAGTGCCCACCATCGGTACGAGCAGTACTTC
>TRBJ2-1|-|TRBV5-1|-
CASSDTASYNEQFF
TGCGCCAGCTCAGACACTGCCTCCTACAATGAGCAGTTCTTC
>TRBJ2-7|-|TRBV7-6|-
CASSDDIYEQYF
TGTGCCAGCAGTGACGACATTTACGAGCAGTACTTC
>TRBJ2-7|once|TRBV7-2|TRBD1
CASSPGTGGFYEQYF
TGTGCCAGCAGCCCCGGGACAGGGGGCTTCTACGAGCAGTACTTC